These T cell receptor beta chains were read from a single sample in a study of T cells in Graves' hyperthyroidism and ophthalmopathy. MiXCR, run by TCRdb on the multiplex PCR reads, gives a single entry per CDR3 protein. Among some 380,000 distinct CDR3 sequences listed, roughly 14% were seen once. Sequencing was carried out using blood. These receptors were obtained from a man aged 25-45 years with Graves' hyperthyroidism that later progressed to Graves' ophthalmopathy. The CDR3 runs from the conserved cysteine through the conserved F or W. D genes are given only for firm matches. Some rows mark clone size as missing; the rest say once, few, many or name a class of expanded clone.

abundance | j_gene | v_gene | d_gene | CDR3aa | CDR3nt
many | TRBJ1-1 | TRBV12-5 | - | CASGFSQIRENTEAFF | TGTGCTAGTGGTTTCTCCCAGATCCGGGAGAACACTGAAGCTTTCTTT
few | TRBJ2-3 | TRBV7-9 | TRBD2 | CASSSSGLDGTDTQYF | TGTGCCAGCAGCTCCAGTGGACTAGATGGCACAGATACGCAGTATTTT
many | TRBJ2-4 | TRBV7-2 | - | CASGRMNGGIQYF | TGTGCCAGCGGCCGGATGAACGGAGGCATTCAGTACTTC
few | TRBJ1-6 | TRBV27 | - | CASSTLENNSPLHF | TGTGCCAGCAGTACCCTCGAAAATAATTCACCCCTCCACTTT
- | TRBJ2-7 | TRBV29-1 | - | CSVVGTSDEQYF | TGCAGCGTGGTCGGGACTTCCGACGAGCAGTACTTC
- | TRBJ1-6 | TRBV6-1 | - | CASSNGRSSYNSPLHF | TGTGCCAGCAGTAATGGGAGGAGCTCCTATAATTCACCCCTCCACTTT
- | TRBJ2-7 | TRBV12-3/TRBV12-4 | TRBD2 | CASSRRSGLAAYEQYF | TGTGCCAGCAGCCGTAGGTCCGGACTAGCGGCCTACGAGCAGTACTTC
few | TRBJ1-1 | TRBV4-1 | - | CASSQVVGGRAFF | TGCGCCAGCAGCCAAGTTGTCGGCGGGAGGGCTTTCTTT
many | TRBJ1-2 | TRBV18 | TRBD1 | CASSPERQGFGYTF | TGTGCCAGCTCACCAGAGAGACAGGGGTTTGGCTACACCTTC
few | TRBJ1-2 | TRBV7-9 | - | CASSSLQSNYGYTF | TGTGCCAGCAGCTCCTTACAATCTAACTATGGCTACACCTTC
- | TRBJ2-7 | TRBV28 | - | CASRSRGVSYEQYF | TGTGCCAGCCGCAGCAGGGGGGTCTCCTACGAGCAGTACTTC
- | TRBJ1-1 | TRBV7-2 | - | CASSLEYTGNAEAFF | TGTGCCAGCAGCTTAGAATATACAGGGAACGCTGAAGCTTTCTTT
many | TRBJ2-3 | TRBV20-1 | - | CSASRDTDTQYF | TGCAGTGCTAGCCGGGACACAGATACGCAGTATTTT
few | TRBJ2-7 | TRBV29-1 | TRBD1 | CSAGQVSYEQYF | TGCAGCGCCGGACAGGTCTCCTACGAGCAGTACTTC
many | TRBJ2-5 | TRBV7-9 | TRBD2 | CASSNTGLAGETQYF | TGTGCCAGCAGCAACACGGGCCTAGCGGGGGAGACCCAGTACTTC